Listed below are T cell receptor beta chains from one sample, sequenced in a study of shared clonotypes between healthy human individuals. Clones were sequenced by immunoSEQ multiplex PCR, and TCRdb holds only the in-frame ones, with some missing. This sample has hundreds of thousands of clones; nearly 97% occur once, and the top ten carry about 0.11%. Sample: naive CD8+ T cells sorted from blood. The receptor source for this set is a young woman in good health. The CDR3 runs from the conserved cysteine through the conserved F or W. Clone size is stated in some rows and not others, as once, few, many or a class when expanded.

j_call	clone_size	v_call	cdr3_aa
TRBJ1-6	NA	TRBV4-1	CASSQDLKDRAYYNSPLHF
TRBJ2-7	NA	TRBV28	CASGRREVTYEQYF
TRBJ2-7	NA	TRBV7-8	CASSLGSSSYEQYF
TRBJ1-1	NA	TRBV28	CASIRGQMNTEAFF
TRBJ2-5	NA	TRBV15	CATSSADLYQETQYF
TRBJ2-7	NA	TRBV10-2	CASSGMAVSSYEQYF
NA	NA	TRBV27	CASSPGTGYEQYF
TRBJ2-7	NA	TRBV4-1	CASSQGGETPYEQYF
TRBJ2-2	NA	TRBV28	CASSKTEWTGELFF
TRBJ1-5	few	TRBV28	CASSFYSRGQPQHF
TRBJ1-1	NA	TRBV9	CASSVWGNTEAFF
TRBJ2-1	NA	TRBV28	CASSVAYNEQFF
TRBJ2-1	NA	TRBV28	CASSLSDEADEQFF
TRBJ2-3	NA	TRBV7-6	CASSLAARYTDTQYF
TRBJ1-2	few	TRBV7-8	CASSAWTGSGYTF
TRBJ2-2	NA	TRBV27	CASSPQFESITGELFF
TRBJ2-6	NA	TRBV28	CASMYSGANVLTF
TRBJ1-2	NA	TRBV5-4	CASSLGGDGYTF